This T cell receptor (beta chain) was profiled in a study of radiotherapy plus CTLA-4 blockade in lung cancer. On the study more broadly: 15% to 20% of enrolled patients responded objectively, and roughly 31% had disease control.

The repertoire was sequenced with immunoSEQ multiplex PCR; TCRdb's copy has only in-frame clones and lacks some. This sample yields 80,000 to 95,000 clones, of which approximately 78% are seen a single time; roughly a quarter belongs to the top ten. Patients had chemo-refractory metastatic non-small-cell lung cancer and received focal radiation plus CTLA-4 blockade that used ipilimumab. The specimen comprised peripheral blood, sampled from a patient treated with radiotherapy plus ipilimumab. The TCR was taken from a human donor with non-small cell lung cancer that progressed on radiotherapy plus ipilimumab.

CDR3 coding DNA: TGTGCTAGTGGTTTGACAAGGACAGCCCTTAACTATGGCTACACCTTC. Its translation: CASGLTRTALNYGYTF. This rearrangement joins TRBV12-5 to TRBJ1-2; weak D call: TRBD1 (6 bases). The CDR3 sequence is 16 residues long. Germline V lookup: CDR1 LGHNT, CDR2 FRNRAP. Trimming took off 2 bases at V and 1 base at J, with 14 bases between the two ends.